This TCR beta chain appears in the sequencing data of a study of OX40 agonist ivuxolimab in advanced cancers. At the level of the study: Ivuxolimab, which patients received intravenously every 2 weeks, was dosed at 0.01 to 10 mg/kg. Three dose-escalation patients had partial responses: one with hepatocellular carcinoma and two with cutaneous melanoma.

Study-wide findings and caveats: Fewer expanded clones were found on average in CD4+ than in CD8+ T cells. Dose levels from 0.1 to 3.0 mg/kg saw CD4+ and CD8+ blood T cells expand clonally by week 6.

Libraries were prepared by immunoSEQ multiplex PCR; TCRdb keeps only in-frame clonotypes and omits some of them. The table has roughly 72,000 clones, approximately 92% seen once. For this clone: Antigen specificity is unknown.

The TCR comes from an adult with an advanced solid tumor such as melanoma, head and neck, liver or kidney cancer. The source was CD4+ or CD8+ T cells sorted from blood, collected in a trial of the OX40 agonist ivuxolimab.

The CDR3 region has the DNA TGTGCCAGCCCCGGGACAGACGATGAAAAACTGTTTTTT. The encoded protein is CASPGTDDEKLFF. The chain uses TRBV25-1 and TRBJ1-4, with 7 bases aligning to TRBD1. CDR1 and CDR2 (germline): MGHDK, SYGVNS. CDR3 size: 13 residues. The J segment lost 6 bases and the V segment lost 8 bases, leaving 6 bases of the junction unmatched.